One and the same sample provided the 5 T cell receptor beta chains below, sequenced in a study of blood T cell repertoires in COVID-19. TCRdb keeps only in-frame clones here, not all; method: immunoSEQ multiplex PCR. The sample records more than 400,000 clones, around 90% being singletons. Sequenced material: PBMCs or T cells enriched from blood (not recorded which). The receptor set was obtained from a woman aged 18-30 years who had recovered from COVID-19.

The chain links TRBV4-2 to TRBJ1-4; 10 bases agree with TRBD1. The V and J ends lost 0 bases and 6 bases, in that order; junction bases with no gene match: 7. Per germline, CDR1 LGHNA and CDR2 YNFKEQ. The CDR3 has 17 residues. CDR3 sequence: CASSQETSGQGHEKLFF. In DNA form, the CDR3 reads TGTGCCAGCAGCCAAGAAACGTCGGGACAGGGGCATGAAAAACTGTTTTTT.

The rearrangement uses TRBV7-2 and TRBJ2-1; D is ambiguous. This CDR3 spans 13 amino acids. The germline V gene encodes CDR1 SGHTA and CDR2 FQGNSA. The V end lost 5 bases, the J end lost 8 bases, and 13 bases lay between the germline ends. The CDR3 sequence: CASSMRSRDEQFF. CDR3 bases: TGTGCCAGCAGCATGAGGTCTCGGGATGAGCAGTTCTTC.

The genes are TRBV28 and TRBJ2-5; D ambiguous. The length of the CDR3 is 12 residues. Germline V lookup: CDR1 MDHEN, CDR2 SYDVKM. V was clipped by 9 bases and J by 2 bases, with 10 bases between them. CDR3 bases: TGTGCCAGTACCGCGGTACAAGAGACCCAGTACTTC. Its protein product is CASTAVQETQYF.

V usage is TRBV19 and J usage is TRBJ1-5; 8 nucleotides agree with TRBD1. V dropped 1 base and J dropped 5; count of bases not matched to a gene: 4. Germline CDR1 and CDR2: LNHDA and SQIVND (reference sequence). The CDR3 is 15 amino acids. The CDR3 reads CASSIGGQDHQPQHF. CDR3 DNA: TGTGCCAGTAGTATAGGGGGACAGGATCATCAGCCCCAGCATTTT.

V gene TRBV28 combines with J gene TRBJ1-3, with 7 bases fitting TRBD1. Germline lookup yields CDR1 MDHEN and CDR2 SYDVKM. V gave up 8 bases and J gave up 2 bases; unmatched junction bases: 15. The CDR3 length is 17 residues. The DNA of the CDR3 is TGTGCCAGCGGACTCTTAGAGGGTGGGACAGCTGGAAACACCATATATTTT. It is translated as CASGLLEGGTAGNTIYF.